A selection of T cell receptor beta chains follows, all from one sample in a study of T cell responses to AZD1222 COVID-19 vaccine. Sequencing used immunoSEQ multiplex PCR; TCRdb keeps in-frame clones, though not all of them. The table includes some 130,000 clones, about 93% detected once. The material was peripheral blood, obtained on day 0 of AZD1222 vaccination. These receptors were taken from an adult in good health. Both conserved end residues are trimmed from each CDR3.

j_gene,v_gene,CDR3aa
TRBJ2-4,TRBV6-5,ASSYGRGKNIQY
TRBJ2-4,TRBV9,ASSPEAPGQIAKNIQY
TRBJ1-4,TRBV19,ASSKDGRESEKLF
TRBJ1-5,TRBV18,ASSPDRAGQPQH
TRBJ2-5,TRBV5-1,ASSLAGGETQY
TRBJ1-2,TRBV9,ASSARDRGLANYGYT
TRBJ2-2,TRBV7-7,ASSPDSSGNTGELF
TRBJ2-7,TRBV25-1,ASMGSYEQY
TRBJ2-2,TRBV5-1,ASSLQLGTGELF
TRBJ1-2,TRBV24-1,ATSDPNKNYGYT
TRBJ2-1,TRBV19,ASSPVSGEVPYNEQF
TRBJ2-3,TRBV10-3,AIGTGASGTDTQY
TRBJ1-6,TRBV19,ASPRDGHSPLH
TRBJ2-7,TRBV5-5,ASSLGGTAGYEQY
TRBJ1-2,TRBV12-3/TRBV12-4,ASSLARLGYT
TRBJ1-4,TRBV19,ASSMGITANNEKLF
TRBJ2-7,TRBV19,ASSPLTGAFYEQY
TRBJ1-1,TRBV5-1,ASSLSGANTEAF
TRBJ2-2,TRBV7-7,ASSFEAGENTGELF
TRBJ2-2,TRBV11-1,ASSLVPRTGELF
TRBJ2-7,TRBV9,ASSVGGDTAYEQY
TRBJ2-3,TRBV13,ASSPTSLGGTDTQY
TRBJ1-2,TRBV5-6,ASSAVPGDGYT
TRBJ1-2,TRBV27,ASRTGTGFHYGYT
TRBJ2-3,TRBV3-1/TRBV3-2,ASSHSGTGGADTQY
TRBJ1-2,TRBV19,ASSIVQTAYGYT
TRBJ2-3,TRBV15,ATSRGTVRDTQY
TRBJ1-1,TRBV18,ASSPMTGEAF
TRBJ2-1,TRBV3-1/TRBV3-2,ASSQEKWDEQF
TRBJ1-5,TRBV5-8,ASSLRQGARSNQPQH
TRBJ1-1,TRBV7-9,ASSLVIGEAF
TRBJ2-7,TRBV19,ASSMGQGGDEQY
TRBJ1-5,TRBV7-2,ASSFTGGWNQPQH
TRBJ2-2,TRBV7-8,ASSLGQVNTGELF
TRBJ1-4,TRBV5-1,ASSQRNSRGKLF
TRBJ2-7,TRBV4-1,ASSQGPDNYEQY
TRBJ2-3,TRBV10-3,AISESMPGRDTQY
TRBJ2-2,TRBV30,AWTRDRASGGELF
TRBJ1-2,TRBV4-1,ASSQRGRGRGYT
TRBJ2-1,TRBV5-5,ASSRDRGFNEQF
TRBJ2-7,TRBV29-1,SVEEIGQGQY
TRBJ2-2,TRBV25-1,ASRGTSGFNTGELF
TRBJ2-1,TRBV28,AAMGSLNNEQF
TRBJ1-1,TRBV9,ASSVGRSLNTEAF
TRBJ2-1,TRBV7-2,ASSLGVGTSGDEQF
TRBJ2-7,TRBV7-9,ASSNDFVAYEQY
TRBJ2-6,TRBV19,ASSISGAGANVLT
TRBJ2-7,TRBV21-1,ASSTDRNEQY
TRBJ2-2,TRBV30,AWTSSGGRELF
TRBJ2-1,TRBV19,ASSSLTSGSAPSYNEQF
TRBJ2-3,TRBV25-1,ASSNQGADTQY
TRBJ2-1,TRBV10-3,AISESVSGRARSYNEQF
TRBJ1-1,TRBV4-1,ASSQDLGQGAKAF
TRBJ2-4,TRBV7-9,ASSLVEGFRY
TRBJ2-1,TRBV6-5,ASTVSGMYNEQF
TRBJ2-5,TRBV6-1,ASSETRTSHQETQY
TRBJ2-3,TRBV29-1,SVAPGLAGGFDTQY
TRBJ1-1,TRBV5-1,ASSRTTGGGTEAF
TRBJ1-4,TRBV19,ASKRRATNEKLF
TRBJ1-2,TRBV28,ASRWGSYGYT